The 18 T cell receptor beta chains presented below share a single source sample, sequenced in a study of blood T cell repertoires in COVID-19. Generated by immunoSEQ multiplex PCR, the TCRdb table keeps only in-frame clones and is missing some. The sample holds fewer than 250,000 clones, 75% to 90% seen once. Sequenced: peripheral blood. These receptors all come from a woman in her 70s with active or convalescent COVID-19.

This chain links TRBV12-3 or TRBV12-4 with TRBJ1-1; 8 positions agree with TRBD1. J was trimmed by 3 bases and V by 8 bases; bases with no gene match: 5. The CDR3 covers 13 residues. This CDR3 reads CASGRGQDTEAFF. Here the CDR3 DNA reads TGTGCCAGCGGCAGGGGGCAGGACACTGAAGCTTTCTTT.

This chain links TRBV6-5 with TRBJ2-3; TRBD2 matches at 10 bases. The CDR3 spans 16 residues. Germline-derived CDR1 and CDR2 are MNHEY and SVGAGI. The J segment lost 6 bases and the V segment lost 0 bases, leaving 6 bases of the junction unmatched. CDR3 coding DNA: TGTGCCAGCAGTTACTCAGGAGCGGGAGGGTGGGATACGCAGTATTTT. It encodes CASSYSGAGGWDTQYF.

CDR3 loop: CASSEGRPEETQYF. CDR3 bases: TGTGCCAGCAGTGAGGGCCGGCCCGAAGAGACCCAGTACTTC. This rearrangement joins TRBV6-4 to TRBJ2-5, with D unclear. Trimming left V 3 bases short and J 3 bases short, with 11 bases between. The CDR3 runs to 14 residues. CDR1 is MRHNA and CDR2 is SNTAGT in the germline V gene.

The chain carries TRBV19 and TRBJ2-1; 8 bases align to TRBD1. CDR3 size: 13 residues. The V gene's germline CDR1 is LNHDA and CDR2 SQIVND (reference sequence). J lost 7 bases, V lost 8 bases, and 7 bases had no gene match. CDR3 bases: TGTGCCAGTTGGGACAGGTTTGGGAATGAGCAGTTCTTC. Translating gives CASWDRFGNEQFF.

The chain has TRBV5-6 and TRBJ2-3; 7 nucleotides match TRBD1. With 1 base clipped from V and 4 bases from J, the junction kept 12 bases outside the gene matches. The CDR3 spans 17 residues. The germline CDR1 and CDR2 sequences are SGHDT and YYEEEE. CDR3 protein: CASSLLGQRRGADTQYF. DNA for the CDR3: TGTGCCAGCAGCTTGTTGGGACAGCGGCGAGGCGCAGATACGCAGTATTTT.

This clone has only one observation. The V and J genes are TRBV13 and TRBJ2-7, with a tentative D call TRBD1 (5 bases). Germline CDR1 and CDR2: PRHDT and FYEKMQ (reference sequence). CDR3 length: 13 amino acids. Trimming shortened V by 1 base and J by 6 bases, and 10 bases separated the two germline ends. DNA of the CDR3: TGTGCCAGCAGCTTAGAGGGAAGGGGCGAGCAGTACTTC. Amino acid sequence: CASSLEGRGEQYF.

The CDR3 DNA reads TGTGCCAGCAGCCCCTTTCGCGGTTTACCCCTCCACTTT. It is translated as CASSPFRGLPLHF. The chain couples TRBV5-4 to TRBJ1-6; unclear D gene. In germline, CDR1 is SGHNT, CDR2 YYREEE (reference sequence). V was shortened by 4 bases and J by 12 bases, with 14 bases between the two germline ends. This CDR3 comprises 13 residues.

This clone was counted only a few times. The J gene is TRBJ2-1, the V gene TRBV10-3; TRBD1 matches at 12 bases. This CDR3 is 16 amino acids long. The V gene's germline CDR1 is ENHRY and CDR2 SYGVKD. Losses at the gene ends were 11 bases for V and 6 bases for J; bases not matched to a gene: 14. The CDR3, as DNA: TGTGCCGCGAGAGCCGGGACAGGGGGCCTCAGCAATGAGCAGTTCTTC. Protein sequence: CAARAGTGGLSNEQFF.

This chain uses TRBV14 with TRBJ2-5; 8 bases are a match to TRBD1. The V segment lost 3 bases and the J segment 2 bases; nucleotides outside the gene matches: 17. This CDR3 is built from 19 residues. CDR1 is SGHDN and CDR2 is FVKESK in the germline V gene. The DNA for the CDR3 is TGTGCCAGCAGCCAGGCAGGGGGCGAGGCCTCCTGGGGGCAAGAGACCCAGTACTTC. Translation: CASSQAGGEASWGQETQYF.

The V gene is TRBV5-1, the J gene TRBJ2-1; 7 positions agree with TRBD2. CDR3 length equals 17 residues. From germline, CDR1 is SGHRS and CDR2 YFSETQ. With V trimmed by 4 bases and J by 0 bases, 10 bases remained unmatched. The CDR3 DNA reads as TGCGCCAGCAGCCCTTTTGGGGGGGTGGGCTCCTACAATGAGCAGTTCTTC. Its translation: CASSPFGGVGSYNEQFF. Variable domain in full (rest from reference TRBV5-1 and TRBJ2-1): KAGVTQTPRYLIKTRGQQVTLSCSPISGHRSVSWYQQTPGQGLQFLFEYFSETQRNKGNFPGRFSGRQFSNSRSEMNVSTLELGDSALYLCASSPFGGVGSYNEQFFGPGTRLTVL.

The chain joins TRBV7-6 to TRBJ2-7; 7 nucleotides align to TRBD2. V was pared by 1 base and J by 3 bases, with 9 bases of the junction left unmatched. The CDR3 contains 16 residues. Germline values: CDR1 SGHVS, CDR2 FNYEAQ. This chain's CDR3 is CASSLGEGRKDYEQYF. Written as DNA, the CDR3 is TGTGCCAGCAGCTTAGGGGAGGGTAGAAAAGACTACGAGCAGTACTTC. Variable domain in full (rest from reference TRBV7-6 and TRBJ2-7): GAGVSQSPRYKVTKRGQDVALRCDPISGHVSLYWYRQALGQGPEFLTYFNYEAQQDKSGLPNDRFSAERPEGSISTLTIQRTEQRDSAMYRCASSLGEGRKDYEQYFGPGTRLTVT.

The chain carries TRBV5-8 and TRBJ2-4; D might be TRBD2 (6 bases). The CDR3 runs 14 residues. Trimming left V 5 bases short and J 6 bases short, with 15 bases between. Germline lookup yields CDR1 SGHTS and CDR2 YDEGEE. The chain's CDR3 is CASSNRGGGNIQYF. CDR3 nucleotides: TGTGCCAGCAGTAACCGGGGAGGCGGAAACATTCAGTACTTC.

This chain connects TRBV4-1 to TRBJ2-2, with 7 bases lining up with TRBD2. The CDR3 runs 19 residues. Germline-derived CDR1 and CDR2 are MGHRA and YSYEKL. V gave up 1 base and J gave up 1 base; unmatched junction bases: 12. CDR3 amino acids: CASSQGLLRRGKNTGELFF. The CDR3, as DNA: TGCGCCAGCAGCCAAGGCCTCCTAAGGCGGGGGAAGAACACCGGGGAGCTGTTTTTT.

The chain joins TRBV5-5 to TRBJ2-7; the D is unclear. The germline CDR1 and CDR2 sequences are SGHKS and YYEKEE (reference sequence). The CDR3 extends over 14 amino acids. The ends were cut back, 4 bases at V and 6 bases at J, with 17 bases in the middle. CDR3 coding DNA: TGTGCCAGCAGCATACAGACCGGATACGGCGAGCAGTACTTC. Translated, it gives CASSIQTGYGEQYF.

The chain joins TRBV2 to TRBJ2-7; the D is unclear. V shed 5 bases and J shed 4 bases, with 9 bases lying between them. CDR1 and CDR2 (germline): SNHLY, FYNNEI. This CDR3 spans 12 amino acids. Here the CDR3 DNA reads TGTGCCAGCAGTCGGGTCCTATACGAGCAGTACTTC. It translates to CASSRVLYEQYF.

This chain uses TRBV5-1 with TRBJ2-7; 7 bases are a match to TRBD1. J lost 2 bases, V lost 4 bases, and 12 bases had no gene match. Per germline, CDR1 SGHRS and CDR2 YFSETQ. The CDR3 runs to 16 residues. For the CDR3, the DNA is TGCGCCAGCAGCCCGGGACAGATGCTAAGAACCTACGAGCAGTACTTC. Its translation is CASSPGQMLRTYEQYF.

The CDR3 protein is CASSFVRGHRNSPLHF. The CDR3 bases are TGTGCCAGCAGCTTCGTCCGGGGACACCGCAATTCACCCCTCCACTTT. The chain employs TRBV7-9 and TRBJ1-6, with D maybe TRBD1 (6 bases). Between the trimmed V and J ends, which lost 3 bases and 7 bases, there was a span of 16 bases. The CDR3 totals 16 residues. Germline loops: CDR1 SEHNR, CDR2 FQNEAQ (reference sequence).

This clone was detected only once. The chain has TRBV6-2 or TRBV6-3 and TRBJ1-2; 10 bases are a match to TRBD1. This CDR3 has 14 residues. Germline V CDR1 and CDR2: MNHEY, SVGEGT. With 0 bases clipped from V and 8 bases from J, the junction kept 3 bases outside the gene matches. Here the CDR3 DNA reads TGTGCCAGCAGTTACTCGGACAGGGGGTCGGGCTACACCTTC. This translates into CASSYSDRGSGYTF.